This passage covers 31 T cell receptor beta chains from one sample sequenced in a study of shared clonotypes between healthy human individuals. This table comes from immunoSEQ multiplex PCR, and its TCRdb copy is limited to in-frame clones, with some not included. Of about 1.5 million clones in the sample, 95% to 99% were seen once. Sequenced: naive CD4+ T cells sorted from blood. Subset denoted: CD45RA+ positively selected. The source is a man younger than 45 in good health.

V gene TRBV6-5 combines with J gene TRBJ2-5; D might be TRBD1 or TRBD2, each matching 7 bases. The CDR3 totals 13 residues. Deletions cut 4 bases from V and 5 bases from J, with 11 bases between. CDR1 and CDR2 from the germline V gene are MNHEY and SVGAGI. The CDR3 nucleotides are TGTGCCAGCAGTTCCAGGGGGGGGGAGACCCAGTACTTC. It is translated as CASSSRGGETQYF.

The chain uses TRBV18 and TRBJ2-1; the D gene is possibly TRBD2 (6 bases). Trimming stripped 4 bases from V and 4 bases from J, with 14 bases between. Looked up from germline, CDR1 is KGHSH and CDR2 is LQKENI. The CDR3 has 15 residues. CDR3 protein: CASSLTGDRYNEQFF. For the CDR3, the DNA is TGTGCCAGCTCACTGACGGGGGACCGATACAATGAGCAGTTCTTC.

The rearrangement links TRBV5-1 to TRBJ1-1, with 10 nucleotides matching TRBD1. V shed 3 bases, J shed 10 bases, and the junction held 6 bases outside the gene matches. Germline values: CDR1 SGHRS, CDR2 YFSETQ. The CDR3 is made up of 13 amino acids. The DNA for the CDR3 is TGCGCCAGCAGCTCCGGGACAGGGGACCCAGCTTTCTTT. Its protein is CASSSGTGDPAFF.

The count of this clone is one. The chain uses TRBV2 and TRBJ2-1; 8 bases agree with TRBD1. Trimming removed 3 bases from V and 10 bases from J; junction bases left unmatched: 8. This CDR3 has 14 residues. CDR1 and CDR2 (germline): SNHLY, FYNNEI. As DNA, the CDR3 is TGTGCCAGCAGTGAGCTGACAGGGGTTAACGAGCAGTTCTTC. Amino acid sequence: CASSELTGVNEQFF. The variable domain in full, with the rest retrieved from reference TRBV2 and TRBJ2-1, is EPEVTQTPSHQVTQMGQEVILRCVPISNHLYFYWYRQILGQKVEFLVSFYNNEISEKSEIFDDQFSVERPDGSNFTLKIRSTKLEDSAMYFCASSELTGVNEQFFGPGTRLTVL.

The genes are TRBV7-2 and TRBJ2-7; 8 bases fit TRBD1. V gave up 3 bases and J gave up 0 bases; unmatched junction bases: 4. CDR3 length equals 15 residues. Germline V gene lookup returns CDR1 SGHTA and CDR2 FQGNSA. As DNA, the CDR3 is TGTGCCAGCAGCTTCCGACAGGGGATCTCCTACGAGCAGTACTTC. It translates to CASSFRQGISYEQYF.

The chain carries TRBV9 and TRBJ2-2; D gene ambiguous. CDR1 SGDLS and CDR2 YYNGEE come from the germline V gene. Trimming left V 6 bases short and J 6 bases short, with 12 bases between. This CDR3 is built from 13 residues. DNA for the CDR3: TGTGCCAGCACCGGGCCTGGAGCCGGGGAGCTGTTTTTT. Amino acids: CASTGPGAGELFF. Complete variable domain (other parts from reference TRBV9 and TRBJ2-2): DSGVTQTPKHLITATGQRVTLRCSPRSGDLSVYWYQQSLDQGLQFLIQYYNGEERAKGNILERFSAQQFPDLHSELNLSSLELGDSALYFCASTGPGAGELFFGEGSRLTVL.

The V gene is TRBV14, the J gene TRBJ2-7; 15 bases match TRBD2. With 3 bases clipped from V and 7 bases from J, the junction kept 10 bases outside the gene matches. Germline V gene sequence: CDR1 SGHDN, CDR2 FVKESK. The CDR3 sequence is 17 residues long. The CDR3 spells CASSHGTSGRNALEQYF. CDR3 DNA: TGTGCCAGCAGCCATGGGACTAGCGGGAGGAATGCTTTGGAGCAGTACTTC.

Remarks on this clone: The sample contains more than one DNA sequence encoding this CDR3. This chain connects TRBV5-1 to TRBJ1-1; D may be TRBD1 (6 bases). V lost 0 bases, J lost 5 bases, and 11 bases lay in between. Germline-derived CDR1 and CDR2 are SGHRS and YFSETQ. CDR3 length equals 14 residues. In DNA, the CDR3 is TGCGCCAGCAGCTTGGGTACAGGGAGAACTGAAGCTTTCTTT. It is translated as CASSLGTGRTEAFF.

The rearrangement links TRBV27 to TRBJ2-7, with 7 bases matching TRBD2. CDR3 size: 14 residues. The germline CDR1 and CDR2 sequences are MNHEY and SMNVEV (reference sequence). Trimming at V came to 5 bases and at J to 5 bases, leaving 9 bases not matched to a gene. CDR3 region: CASSLNGRRHEQYF. The CDR3 nucleotides are TGTGCCAGCAGTCTAAACGGGAGGAGGCACGAGCAGTACTTC.

The chain recombines TRBV7-9 with TRBJ1-1; D unresolved. This CDR3 is 12 amino acids long. Trimming left V 1 base short and J 5 bases short, with 5 bases between. Germline values: CDR1 SEHNR, CDR2 FQNEAQ (reference sequence). DNA of the CDR3: TGTGCCAGCAGCTTAGTGGCGACTGAAGCTTTCTTT. It yields the protein CASSLVATEAFF.

This chain connects TRBV14 to TRBJ2-7; 12 positions match TRBD2. Germline CDR1 SGHDN, CDR2 FVKESK. The CDR3 length is 17 residues. V shed 2 bases, J shed 5 bases, and the junction held 10 bases outside the gene matches. The CDR3 loop reads CASSQLLAGGPRNEQYF. The CDR3 DNA is TGTGCCAGCAGCCAATTGCTAGCGGGAGGGCCGCGGAACGAGCAGTACTTC.

The rearrangement joins TRBV2 to TRBJ1-2; D perhaps matches TRBD1 (6 bases). V was trimmed by 5 bases and J by 8 bases, leaving 18 bases between them. The CDR3 loop spans 14 amino acids. Germline CDR1 reads SNHLY; CDR2 reads FYNNEI. The CDR3 region has the DNA TGTGCCAGCAGTACAACAGGGATCTCTGGCGGCTACACCTTC. Translated: CASSTTGISGGYTF.

The chain links TRBV27 to TRBJ2-7; 8 bases are shared with TRBD2. CDR1 and CDR2 from the germline V gene are MNHEY and SMNVEV (reference sequence). With V trimmed by 3 bases and J by 3 bases, 25 bases remained unmatched. The CDR3 has 21 amino acids. CDR3 DNA sequence: TGTGCCAGCAGTTTCCCACCGCGAAGAAAACTAGCGGTCGATAGCTACTACGAGCAGTACTTC. Translation: CASSFPPRRKLAVDSYYEQYF.

The table lists this clone with a count of one. The genes are TRBV5-1 and TRBJ2-1, with D tentatively TRBD1 (5 bases). CDR1 and CDR2 from the germline V gene are SGHRS and YFSETQ. The V and J ends lost 4 bases and 4 bases respectively, with 9 bases between them. There are 13 residues in the CDR3. The CDR3 DNA sequence: TGCGCCAGCAGCGCGGACACGTACAATGAGCAGTTCTTC. It encodes CASSADTYNEQFF. Full variable domain (remainder filled in from reference TRBV5-1 and TRBJ2-1): KAGVTQTPRYLIKTRGQQVTLSCSPISGHRSVSWYQQTPGQGLQFLFEYFSETQRNKGNFPGRFSGRQFSNSRSEMNVSTLELGDSALYLCASSADTYNEQFFGPGTRLTVL.

The chain recombines TRBV19 with TRBJ2-5; TRBD1 matches 7 bases. V trimming: 10 bases; J trimming: 5 bases; junction bases outside the gene matches: 4. This CDR3 has 11 amino acids. Germline assignment: CDR1 LNHDA and CDR2 SQIVND (reference sequence). CDR3 protein: CATSTGETQYF. CDR3 bases: TGTGCCACCTCGACAGGGGAGACCCAGTACTTC.

This sequence joins TRBV9 and TRBJ2-3; 10 bases line up with TRBD2. The trim removed 3 bases at V and 4 bases at J, leaving 5 bases unmatched. Germline V lookup: CDR1 SGDLS, CDR2 YYNGEE. The CDR3 spans 15 residues. CDR3 region: CASSASGSGSDTQYF. In DNA, the CDR3 is TGTGCCAGCAGCGCTAGCGGGAGTGGGTCAGATACGCAGTATTTT.

This chain joins TRBV10-3 and TRBJ1-3; D is ambiguous. The germline gives CDR1 ENHRY, CDR2 SYGVKD. The V gene lost 5 bases and the J gene lost 4 bases, with 12 bases spanning the gap. This CDR3 comprises 14 residues. CDR3 sequence reads: CAISSQESGNTIYF. The CDR3 nucleotides read TGTGCCATCAGTTCCCAGGAGTCCGGAAACACCATATATTTT.

The chain carries TRBV27 and TRBJ2-3; possible D gene TRBD1, 6 bases. The CDR3 is 17 amino acids. Trimming shortened V by 0 bases and J by 0 bases, and 13 bases separated the two germline ends. Germline V CDR1 and CDR2: MNHEY, SMNVEV (reference sequence). CDR3 region: CASSLSGQPPSTDTQYF. CDR3 DNA sequence: TGTGCCAGCAGTTTATCGGGACAACCACCTAGCACAGATACGCAGTATTTT.

As for this clone: The same CDR3 also results from other DNA sequences found in this sample. The chain has TRBV6-5 and TRBJ1-1; 8 bases are a match to TRBD1. The ends lost 5 bases at V and 7 bases at J; junction bases unmatched: 6. There are 13 residues in the CDR3. Germline V lookup: CDR1 MNHEY, CDR2 SVGAGI. The CDR3 DNA is TGTGCCAGCAGTCCTCCCGGACAGGGTGAAGCTTTCTTT. Translated, it gives CASSPPGQGEAFF.

This sequence joins TRBV21-1 and TRBJ2-3; the table's D call, TRBD1, was not checked against the DNA. TRBV21-1 corresponds to a pseudogene. This CDR3 spans 18 amino acids. The CDR3 sequence is CASSKTVGGQGFTDTQYF. In DNA form, the CDR3 reads TGTGCCAGCAGCAAGACGGTAGGGGGACAGGGGTTCACAGATACGCAGTATTTT.

J is TRBJ2-1 and V is TRBV6-5, with 8 bases fitting TRBD2. The V gene end was trimmed by 0 bases and the J gene end by 5 bases; junction bases not matched to a gene: 3. Germline V gene sequence: CDR1 MNHEY, CDR2 SVGAGI. The CDR3 length is 15 residues. The CDR3 sequence is CASSYSPLADNEQFF. CDR3 nucleotides: TGTGCCAGCAGTTACTCGCCACTAGCGGACAATGAGCAGTTCTTC.

Comments on this clone: This specimen includes other DNA sequences encoding the same CDR3. The chain recombines TRBV5-1 with TRBJ1-2; possibly TRBD1 for D (5 bases). This CDR3 is built from 14 residues. V lost 1 base and J 5 bases, leaving 12 bases between the germline ends. Germline V gives CDR1 SGHRS, CDR2 YFSETQ. The CDR3 sequence: CASSLSGGSYGYTF. For the CDR3, the DNA is TGCGCCAGCAGCTTGTCTGGGGGTTCATATGGCTACACCTTC.

As to this clone: The sample has other DNA sequences that encode this CDR3 too. This rearrangement joins TRBV7-9 to TRBJ2-7; D is unclear. The germline V and J ends were trimmed by 0 bases and 2 bases, with 2 bases remaining between them. The CDR3 is made up of 12 amino acids. The germline V gene has CDR1 SEHNR and CDR2 FQNEAQ (reference sequence). The CDR3 DNA follows: TGTGCCAGCAGCTTAGCGCCCTACGAGCAGTACTTC. This translates into CASSLAPYEQYF.

V usage is TRBV5-6 and J usage is TRBJ1-3; D is unclear. In germline, CDR1 is SGHDT, CDR2 YYEEEE. CDR3 size: 16 residues. Trimming pared 3 bases from V and 1 base from J, leaving 14 bases between. CDR3 loop: CASSSGPFGSGNTIYF. The CDR3 DNA is TGTGCCAGCAGCTCCGGTCCTTTTGGGTCTGGAAACACCATATATTTT.

This clone was seen only once. V usage is TRBV7-2 and J usage is TRBJ2-7, with unresolved D. CDR3 length: 14 amino acids. Germline V gene lookup returns CDR1 SGHTA and CDR2 FQGNSA. The ends were cut back, 5 bases at V and 4 bases at J, with 15 bases in the middle. The CDR3 bases are TGTGCCAGCAGCCTTTGGACGGCTGCTTACGAGCAGTACTTC. Its translation is CASSLWTAAYEQYF.

The table lists this clone with a count of one. The same CDR3 can be traced to other DNA sequences in this sample. The chain links TRBV6-1 to TRBJ1-5; possible D gene TRBD1, 6 bases. V lost 4 bases and J lost 3, with 10 bases in between. This CDR3 contains 14 residues. CDR1 is MNHNS, CDR2 SASEGT, per germline. CDR3 region: CASSVQGSNQPQHF. Here the CDR3 DNA reads TGTGCCAGCAGTGTACAGGGTTCCAATCAGCCCCAGCATTTT.

The CDR3 region is CASSARSTGMNTEAFF. CDR3 coding DNA: TGTGCCAGCAGCGCCCGATCTACAGGTATGAACACTGAAGCTTTCTTT. The rearrangement links TRBV9 to TRBJ1-1; D might be TRBD1 (5 bases). CDR3 length: 16 residues. The V end was cut by 3 bases, the J end by 0 bases, with 15 bases between. From germline, CDR1 is SGDLS and CDR2 YYNGEE. The full variable domain, its missing parts supplied by reference TRBV9 and TRBJ1-1, is DSGVTQTPKHLITATGQRVTLRCSPRSGDLSVYWYQQSLDQGLQFLIQYYNGEERAKGNILERFSAQQFPDLHSELNLSSLELGDSALYFCASSARSTGMNTEAFFGQGTRLTVV.

V usage is TRBV5-4 and J usage is TRBJ1-5; tentative D call: TRBD1 (5 bases). Per the germline V gene, CDR1 is SGHNT and CDR2 is YYREEE (reference sequence). Trimming pared 0 bases from V and 3 bases from J, leaving 13 bases between. This CDR3 has 16 residues. The CDR3 DNA follows: TGTGCCAGCAGCTTGGGGGGGGGAAGCGCCAATCAGCCCCAGCATTTT. It translates to CASSLGGGSANQPQHF. The complete variable domain, with remaining parts taken from reference TRBV5-4 and TRBJ1-5, reads ETGVTQSPTHLIKTRGQQVTLRCSSQSGHNTVSWYQQALGQGPQFIFQYYREEENGRGNFPPRFSGLQFPNYSSELNVNALELDDSALYLCASSLGGGSANQPQHFGDGTRLSIL.

J is TRBJ2-3 and V is TRBV10-3, with unresolved D. The CDR3 runs 14 residues. V was clipped by 0 bases and J by 4 bases, with 8 bases between them. Germline values: CDR1 ENHRY, CDR2 SYGVKD. The CDR3 coding sequence is TGTGCCATCAGTGAGTCCTACATTGCAGATACGCAGTATTTT. Protein product: CAISESYIADTQYF.

This clone occurred once. The chain is built from TRBV10-1 and TRBJ2-1, with TRBD2 matching over 14 bases. CDR1 and CDR2 from the germline V gene are WNHNN and SYGVQD (reference sequence). The CDR3 extends over 18 amino acids. V shed 3 bases and J 2 bases; nucleotides not matched to a gene: 6. The CDR3 reads CASSEGTSGSLTYNEQFF. CDR3 nucleotide sequence: TGCGCCAGCAGTGAAGGGACTAGCGGGAGTTTAACCTACAATGAGCAGTTCTTC.

A single count supports this clone. This rearrangement joins TRBV7-6 to TRBJ2-2, with D possibly matching TRBD2 (6 bases). The V end was cut by 5 bases, the J end by 6 bases, with 16 bases between. Germline V gene sequence: CDR1 SGHVS, CDR2 FNYEAQ. CDR3 size: 15 residues. CDR3 sequence (DNA): TGTGCCAGCAGCCCAGGAGCCGGGAGCCCCGGGGAGCTGTTTTTT. Amino acids: CASSPGAGSPGELFF.